This TCR beta chain was captured in a study of T-cell memory formation after mild COVID-19. Each CDR3 protein gets one entry after TCRdb re-called the 5' RACE reads with MiXCR. The table has about half a million distinct CDR3 sequences, about 18% seen once; the top ten hold around 12%. V lost 2 bases, J lost 5 bases, and 4 bases lay in between. The CDR3 has 11 amino acids. This clonotype has a count of ten or more. The sequencing sample was made of PBMCs or a T cell subset sorted from them (not recorded which). The sequence was obtained from an adult woman who had mild COVID-19 (a few samples of this study predate the infection). Cell type and time point are not known. This chain connects TRBV12-3 or TRBV12-4 to TRBJ2-7; no definite D call. CDR3 coding DNA: TGTGCCAGCAGTTTAAAGGACGAGCAGTACTTC. The encoded protein is CASSLKDEQYF.